The clone carrying this TCR beta chain was observed a handful of times. Its specificity is unknown. These data come from a study of naive and memory T cell subsets. Both TRBC1 and TRBC2 were covered by a beta constant-region primer of two equimolar oligonucleotides. Nested alpha and beta constant-region primers with the SP2 primer drove four PCR rounds on ligated cDNA. TCRdb independently ran MiXCR on the UMI-ligation and nested PCR reads; one entry per CDR3 protein. Found here are some 82,000 distinct CDR3 sequences, 8% to 9.5% of them singletons; the top ten hold less than 1.5%. Germline-derived CDR1 and CDR2 are SEHNR and FQNEAQ (reference sequence). The CDR3 extends over 12 amino acids. V was clipped by 5 bases and J by 8 bases, with 10 bases between them. Study-level points and caveats: In CD4 and CD8 cells, diversity dropped from naive through EMRA. Findings for naive and memory subsets could not be checked against ground truth.

CMV status came from CD4+ T cell IFNgamma after overnight CMV lysate stimulation of fresh PBMCs. Sequencing input: naive CD8+ T cells from blood. The V and J genes are TRBV7-9 and TRBJ2-1; no reliable D call. This receptor was identified in a human donor in good health. The CDR3 reads CASSPQGDEQFF. In DNA form, the CDR3 reads TGTGCCAGCAGCCCCCAAGGCGATGAGCAGTTCTTC.